What follows describes a single T cell receptor beta chain. Under the authors' procedure: Quantification of nucleated cells was approximated via reference gene primer amplification. Clones were read by immunoSEQ multiplex PCR, and TCRdb kept only the in-frame ones, dropping some. For V, J and clone size, that table is used; D and trimming come from the DNA. Here the sample spans roughly 200,000 clones, around 88% being singletons. CDR3 size: 15 residues. CDR1 and CDR2 from the germline V gene are KGHSH and LQKENI. Germline trimming cut 4 bases from V and 5 bases from J; bases unmatched to any gene: 4. This entry is derived from a study of blood T cell repertoires in COVID-19. Study-level background: Nucleic acid was either cDNA or gDNA, and it came from T cells, B-cell-depleted T cells, or PBMCs.

This clonotype was sampled from a man aged 18-30 years with active or convalescent COVID-19. Sample: peripheral blood. The chain uses TRBV18 and TRBJ2-5, with 13 bases matching TRBD2. CDR3 amino acids: CASSRTSGSYETQYF. The CDR3 DNA reads as TGTGCCAGCTCACGGACTAGCGGGAGTTATGAGACCCAGTACTTC.